This T cell receptor (gamma chain) was sequenced in a study of Vδ1+ human thymocytes. General study results and limits: Thymic TRG and TRD repertoires appeared highly polyclonal.

RNA was extracted from the cells and then reverse transcribed. The CDR3 regions were amplified by multiplex PCR from V-gene primers to a constant-region primer. TCRdb reanalysed the multiplex PCR reads via CATT. The repertoire holds 9,000 to 13,000 gamma-chain clones, with around 40% as singletons. CDR1 is EGSTGY and CDR2 is YDSYTSSV in the germline V gene. The CDR3 is 11 residues long. With 2 bases clipped from V and 9 bases from J, the junction kept 4 bases outside the gene matches. Of note for this clone: Its target is not known.

The source of this sequence is a boy younger than two who had congenital heart surgery. V is TRGV4 and J is TRGJ1 or TRGJ2. Here the J gene came from matching the DNA to germline, since TCRdb omits it. The specimen was Vdelta1+ gamma-delta thymocytes from the thymus. Subset meaning: FACS-sorted CD3+ TCRalphabeta- TCRVdelta1+ TCRVdelta2- thymocytes. CDR3 nucleotides: TGTGCCACCTGGGATGTACGTAAGAAACTCTTT. This gives the protein CATWDVRKKLF.